The 28 T cell receptor beta chains below all came from one sample that was sequenced in a study of blood T cell repertoires in COVID-19. Data came from immunoSEQ multiplex PCR; TCRdb stores just in-frame clones and leaves some out. The sample lists about 100,000 clones; roughly 72% were seen once. The sample taken for sequencing was peripheral blood. The receptors were gathered from a man aged 80 or over with acute or convalescent COVID-19.

On this clone: At one end the junction does not follow the germline gene, possibly because of a read error. The rearrangement uses TRBV6-5 and TRBJ2-7; 7 nucleotides align to TRBD1. Germline assignment: CDR1 MNHEY and CDR2 SVGAGI. This CDR3 is built from 13 residues. The CDR3 region is CVSSSQGPDEQYF. CDR3 DNA sequence: TGTGTCAGCAGTTCACAGGGGCCGGACGAGCAGTACTTC.

CDR3 sequence: CASSPGTVTNYGYTF. The CDR3 DNA reads as TGTGCCAGCAGTCCAGGGACAGTTACTAACTATGGCTACACCTTC. The chain recombines TRBV28 with TRBJ1-2, with 7 bases that match TRBD1. There are 15 residues in the CDR3. Per germline, CDR1 MDHEN and CDR2 SYDVKM. The J segment lost 0 bases and the V segment lost 5 bases, leaving 6 bases of the junction unmatched.

The chain uses TRBV5-1 and TRBJ2-1, with D hard to call. This CDR3 has 11 amino acids. Trimming cost V 5 bases and J 9 bases, with 9 bases left between them. CDR1 is SGHRS, CDR2 YFSETQ, per germline. This CDR3 reads CASRTGFEQFF. The DNA of the CDR3 is TGCGCCAGCAGGACTGGTTTTGAGCAGTTCTTC.

This chain links TRBV25-1 with TRBJ2-2; possibly TRBD2 for D (5 bases). V lost 0 bases and J 5 bases, leaving 13 bases between the germline ends. This CDR3 spans 16 amino acids. Germline V gene data show CDR1 as MGHDK and CDR2 as SYGVNS. The CDR3 loop reads CASSEYSKRETGELFF. The CDR3 region has the DNA TGTGCCAGCAGTGAATACAGCAAGAGGGAGACCGGGGAGCTGTTTTTT. Looking up the rest from reference TRBV25-1 and TRBJ2-2 gives the full variable domain: EADIYQTPRYLVIGTGKKITLECSQTMGHDKMYWYQQDPGMELHLIHYSYGVNSTEKGDLSSESTVSRIRTEHFPLTLESARPSHTSQYLCASSEYSKRETGELFFGEGSRLTVL.

The chain combines TRBV19 with TRBJ2-1, with TRBD2 identical over 8 bases. This CDR3 is 15 amino acids long. Germline-derived CDR1 and CDR2 are LNHDA and SQIVND (reference sequence). Trimming took 3 bases from V and 2 from J; bases not matched to a gene: 3. The CDR3 protein is CASSISGRAYNEQFF. CDR3 DNA sequence: TGTGCCAGTAGTATCTCCGGGAGGGCCTACAATGAGCAGTTCTTC.

This clone was picked up one time. The CDR3 region has the DNA TGTGCCAGTAGCTATGGTGAGCAGTTCTTC. This encodes CASSYGEQFF. The chain has TRBV19 and TRBJ2-1; no clear D gene. There are 10 residues in the CDR3. V was cut by 6 bases and J by 9 bases, with 6 bases left in between. Germline V gene data show CDR1 as LNHDA and CDR2 as SQIVND (reference sequence).

J is TRBJ2-2 and V is TRBV5-4; no reliable D call. Germline-derived CDR1 and CDR2 are SGHNT and YYREEE (reference sequence). V gave up 0 bases and J gave up 4 bases, with 10 bases separating them. The CDR3 sequence is 15 residues long. CDR3 region: CASSLELVGTGELFF. DNA for the CDR3: TGTGCCAGCAGCTTGGAGTTGGTCGGCACCGGGGAGCTGTTTTTT.

This chain connects TRBV5-4 to TRBJ2-1, with a tentative D call TRBD1 (7 bases). Trimming took off 4 bases at V and 8 bases at J, with 16 bases between the two ends. Germline-derived CDR1 and CDR2 are SGHNT and YYREEE (reference sequence). The CDR3 totals 14 residues. Here the CDR3 DNA reads TGTGCCAGCAGCCACCGACAGGGCGGGGATGAGCAGTTCTTC. Encoded protein: CASSHRQGGDEQFF.

There are a few counts of this clone. The chain employs TRBV6-6 and TRBJ2-3; 10 nucleotides align to TRBD2. This CDR3 spans 16 amino acids. CDR1 is MNHNY, CDR2 SVGAGI, per germline (reference sequence). The V gene end was trimmed by 6 bases and the J gene end by 3 bases; junction bases not matched to a gene: 9. The CDR3: CASRRGLAGVTDTQYF. The DNA of the CDR3 is TGTGCCAGCAGAAGGGGCCTAGCGGGAGTAACAGATACGCAGTATTTT.

The V gene is TRBV19, the J gene TRBJ2-3; 12 bases match TRBD2. Trimming took 8 bases from V and 1 from J; bases not matched to a gene: 7. Germline loops: CDR1 LNHDA, CDR2 SQIVND (reference sequence). The CDR3 extends over 16 amino acids. The CDR3 reads CASRPGLAGRTDTQYF. CDR3 in DNA: TGTGCCAGTCGACCGGGACTAGCGGGCCGCACAGATACGCAGTATTTT.

This clone has a count of ten or more. V usage is TRBV5-8 and J usage is TRBJ2-1, with 10 bases matching TRBD2. Unmatched junction bases numbered 5, after V lost 5 bases and J lost 3 bases. This CDR3 region has 15 residues. Germline CDR1 SGHTS, CDR2 YDEGEE. The CDR3 DNA reads TGTGCCAGCAGAGATGGACTAGCGGACTACAATGAGCAGTTCTTC. Amino acids: CASRDGLADYNEQFF.

The genes are TRBV7-9 and TRBJ2-3; TRBD1 might be the D (6 bases). Germline lookup yields CDR1 SEHNR and CDR2 FQNEAQ (reference sequence). The CDR3 is made up of 15 amino acids. The V end lost 1 base, the J end lost 5 bases, and 13 bases lay between the germline ends. The CDR3 reads CASSLVQGVEDTQYF. The CDR3 region has the DNA TGTGCCAGCAGCTTAGTACAGGGAGTTGAAGATACGCAGTATTTT.

This chain uses TRBV6-2 or TRBV6-3 with TRBJ2-5, with 7 bases that match TRBD1. V gave up 5 bases and J gave up 7 bases; unmatched junction bases: 7. This CDR3 region has 13 residues. From germline, CDR1 is MNHEY and CDR2 SVGEGT. As DNA, the CDR3 is TGTGCCAGCAGTCGACAGGGTCAGGCGACCCAGTACTTC. Its protein product is CASSRQGQATQYF.

The gene calls are TRBV4-3 and TRBJ1-1; D call uncertain. V was cut by 0 bases and J by 8 bases, with 13 bases left in between. The V gene's germline CDR1 is LGHNA and CDR2 YSLEER. There are 14 residues in the CDR3. CDR3 nucleotide sequence: TGCGCCAGCAGCCAAGATAGTGGGGAGACCGAAGCTTTCTTT. Translation gives CASSQDSGETEAFF.

This chain links TRBV4-2 with TRBJ2-7; TRBD1 aligns across 10 bases. Germline trimming cut 4 bases from V and 3 bases from J; bases unmatched to any gene: 9. Germline CDR1 LGHNA, CDR2 YNFKEQ. The CDR3 has 16 residues. CDR3 sequence reads: CASSRTLGTGDYEQYF. The CDR3 DNA is TGTGCCAGCAGCCGGACCCTCGGGACAGGGGACTACGAGCAGTACTTC.

The DNA for the CDR3 is TGCGCCAGCAGCCAAGACAGGGGGCGTGGGCCCCAGCATTTT. Translation gives CASSQDRGRGPQHF. This chain connects TRBV4-3 to TRBJ1-5; 8 bases match TRBD1. The CDR3 has 14 amino acids. Germline loops: CDR1 LGHNA, CDR2 YSLEER. The J segment lost 9 bases and the V segment lost 0 bases, leaving 4 bases of the junction unmatched.

To note about this clone: Other DNA sequences in this specimen translate into the identical CDR3. The chain joins TRBV11-2 to TRBJ2-1; the match to TRBD2 covers 9 bases. The V segment lost 5 bases and the J segment 3 bases; nucleotides outside the gene matches: 8. The CDR3 sequence is 16 residues long. Germline values: CDR1 SGHAT, CDR2 FQNNGV. The CDR3 bases are TGTGCCAGCAGCCCCCGGCTAGCGGGAATCTACAATGAGCAGTTCTTC. This gives the protein CASSPRLAGIYNEQFF.

The sample holds many counts of this clone. V is TRBV7-2 and J is TRBJ2-2; no reliable D call. Germline lookup yields CDR1 SGHTA and CDR2 FQGNSA. The CDR3 spans 15 residues. Trimming stripped 5 bases from V and 1 base from J, with 11 bases between. CDR3 bases: TGTGCCAGCAGCCCGACACCTCGGAACACCGGGGAGCTGTTTTTT. It translates to CASSPTPRNTGELFF.

The V and J genes are TRBV29-1 and TRBJ2-7, with 7 bases fitting TRBD2. From germline, CDR1 is SQVTM and CDR2 ANQGSEA. Trimming cost V 5 bases and J 2 bases; bases outside gene matches: 15. The CDR3 loop spans 16 amino acids. CDR3: CSVSGLAARGAYEQYF. CDR3 DNA: TGCAGCGTTAGCGGGCTAGCGGCCCGCGGGGCCTACGAGCAGTACTTC.

The rearrangement uses TRBV19 and TRBJ2-5; 14 bases align to TRBD2. This CDR3 spans 15 amino acids. The V gene end was trimmed by 3 bases and the J gene end by 4 bases; junction bases not matched to a gene: 1. Germline values: CDR1 LNHDA, CDR2 SQIVND (reference sequence). The chain's CDR3 is CASSIGLAGGETQYF. CDR3 in DNA: TGTGCCAGTAGTATCGGACTAGCGGGAGGAGAGACCCAGTACTTC.

The CDR3 here is CASSPGQTNSPLHF. In DNA form, the CDR3 reads TGTGCCAGCAGCCCGGGACAGACGAATTCACCCCTCCACTTT. The J gene is TRBJ1-6, the V gene TRBV3-1 (or the pseudogene TRBV3-2); 7 nucleotides agree with TRBD1. This CDR3 has 14 residues. V was pared by 4 bases and J by 7 bases, with 4 bases of the junction left unmatched. The V gene's germline CDR1 is LGHDT and CDR2 YNNKEL (reference sequence).

Points on this clone: The sample holds other DNA sequences that translate to the same CDR3. The chain combines TRBV27 with TRBJ2-7; D possibly corresponds to TRBD2 (6 bases). Germline loops: CDR1 MNHEY, CDR2 SMNVEV (reference sequence). V lost 2 bases and J 1 base, leaving 12 bases between the germline ends. This CDR3 has 15 amino acids. The DNA for the CDR3 is TGTGCCAGCAGTTTAAGCGGGCTTACTTCCTACGAGCAGTACTTC. This translates into CASSLSGLTSYEQYF.

CDR3 coding DNA: TGCAGTGCTAGAGACAACTACGAGCAGTACTTC. Protein product: CSARDNYEQYF. The chain carries TRBV20-1 and TRBJ2-7; no clear D gene. The germline V and J ends were trimmed by 0 bases and 3 bases, with 3 bases remaining between them. CDR3 size: 11 residues. Germline V gives CDR1 DFQATT, CDR2 SNEGSKA (reference sequence).

The chain combines TRBV28 with TRBJ1-5; 9 nucleotides agree with TRBD1. Germline trimming cut 5 bases from V and 0 bases from J; bases unmatched to any gene: 17. CDR1 and CDR2 (germline): MDHEN, SYDVKM. The CDR3 extends over 20 amino acids. The CDR3 is CASSAVQGAMGEYSNQPQHF. DNA of the CDR3: TGTGCCAGCAGTGCCGTACAGGGGGCGATGGGTGAGTATAGCAATCAGCCCCAGCATTTT.

This clone was counted many times. A much larger clone differs by one base, so this may be a read error. The chain is built from TRBV14 and TRBJ1-6, with no clear D. The V gene lost 3 bases and the J gene lost 0 bases, with 3 bases spanning the gap. Looked up from germline, CDR1 is SGHDN and CDR2 is FVKESK. The CDR3 consists of 14 residues. CDR3 in amino acids: CASSHGSYNSPLHF. In DNA form, the CDR3 reads TGTGCCAGCAGCCACGGCTCCTATAATTCACCCCTCCACTTT.

The V call is TRBV7-9, the J call TRBJ2-6, with D perhaps matching TRBD2 (6 bases). Germline CDR1 and CDR2: SEHNR and FQNEAQ (reference sequence). CDR3 length equals 16 residues. The V and J ends lost 0 bases and 1 base respectively, with 7 bases between them. The CDR3 is CASSLARESGANVLTF. As DNA, the CDR3 is TGTGCCAGCAGCTTAGCCCGGGAGTCTGGGGCCAACGTCCTGACTTTC. The complete variable domain, with remaining parts taken from reference TRBV7-9 and TRBJ2-6, reads DTGVSQNPRHKITKRGQNVTFRCDPISEHNRLYWYRQTLGQGPEFLTYFQNEAQLEKSRLLSDRFSAERPKGSFSTLEIQRTEQGDSAMYLCASSLARESGANVLTFGAGSRLTVL.

CDR3 sequence: CASSFAGSGSSKSEQFF. The CDR3 coding sequence is TGTGCCAGCAGTTTCGCCGGAAGCGGGAGCTCGAAGAGTGAGCAGTTCTTC. The V call is TRBV28, the J call TRBJ2-1; TRBD2 matches 8 bases. This CDR3 spans 17 amino acids. Germline values: CDR1 MDHEN, CDR2 SYDVKM. V trimming: 3 bases; J trimming: 9 bases; junction bases outside the gene matches: 16.

The V and J genes are TRBV5-5 and TRBJ1-4, with D uncertain. V was trimmed by 4 bases and J by 0 bases, leaving 13 bases between them. Germline loops: CDR1 SGHKS, CDR2 YYEKEE (reference sequence). The CDR3 contains 16 residues. In nucleotides, the CDR3 is TGTGCCAGCAGCCCTTATATAACTGCAACTAATGAAAAACTGTTTTTT. It translates to CASSPYITATNEKLFF.